The rows below give T cell receptor beta chains drawn from one sample of a study of shared clonotypes between healthy human individuals. Sequenced by immunoSEQ multiplex PCR; TCRdb stores in-frame clones only, minus some. Of about 580,000 clones listed, roughly 98% are singletons. The specimen sequenced was naive CD8+ T cells sorted from blood. The receptors were gathered from a man in his thirties or forties in good health. Each CDR3 is given with its conserved first and last residue. Fields, in order: V gene, J gene, clone size, CDR3 protein. Only some rows state a clone size, as once, few, many or a class for expanded clones.

>TRBV5-6|TRBJ1-1|-
CASSWDRNTEAFF
>TRBV4-3|TRBJ2-2|-
CASSRAVGLAGINTGELFF
>TRBV6-5|TRBJ1-1|-
CASRPVDEGSTEAFF
>TRBV11-2|TRBJ2-2|-
CASSYLAGGPSRELFF
>TRBV9|TRBJ2-1|-
CASSVGFNLDEQFF
>TRBV13|TRBJ1-2|-
CASSFRQGFYGYTF
>TRBV15|TRBJ2-3|-
CATSPSGTDTQYF
>TRBV27|TRBJ1-5|once
CASSSGYQPQHF
>TRBV7-2|TRBJ2-7|-
CASSLDSGRGNYEQYF
>TRBV27|TRBJ1-2|-
CASSVFSGSDGYTF
>TRBV5-1|TRBJ2-7|-
CASSPMTGPTYEQYF
>TRBV29-1|TRBJ2-7|-
CSVDPGGWDEQYF
>TRBV27|TRBJ1-5|-
CASSLSGQPHGPQHF
>TRBV14|TRBJ2-1|-
CASSPFGAPEQFF
>TRBV28|TRBJ2-7|-
CASSWPQSGERFYYEQYF
>TRBV9|TRBJ2-1|-
CASSLGVLAGVDEQFF
>TRBV29-1|TRBJ2-7|-
CSVGGGSSYEQYF
>TRBV4-3|TRBJ2-1|-
CASSRYRGRSYNEQFF
>TRBV7-9|TRBJ2-1|-
CASRPSRTSGVGEQFF
>TRBV7-8|TRBJ2-7|-
CASSYPGEVSTYEQYF
>TRBV7-9|TRBJ2-5|-
CASSFQTSEHEETQYF
>TRBV28|TRBJ1-5|once
CASRPRGLTKNQPQHF
>TRBV7-2|TRBJ2-1|-
CASSLDYYNEQFF
>TRBV4-2|TRBJ1-1|-
CASSQDSDTEAFF